This TCR beta chain was documented in a study of Ad26.COV2.S vaccination and SARS-CoV-2 variants. Libraries were prepared by immunoSEQ multiplex PCR; TCRdb keeps only in-frame clonotypes and omits some of them. The table shows 450,000 to 550,000 clones, with roughly 87% occurring only once. Treatment here: roughly 19 received Ad26.COV2.S at low or high dose, single or two shots; about 5 received placebo; per-sample allocation not given. Collection of samples fell on day 63 after the first vaccine or placebo injection. Germline values: CDR1 LNHNV, CDR2 YYDKDF (reference sequence). This CDR3 has 15 residues. The V end was cut by 0 bases, the J end by 8 bases, with 13 bases between.

The receptor was isolated from a person between 18 and 65 years old who received the Ad26.COV2.S COVID-19 vaccine or a placebo. The sequencing used peripheral blood, collected in a trial of Ad26.COV2.S vaccine versus placebo. The rearrangement uses TRBV15 and TRBJ1-4; D remains unclear. CDR3 region: CATSRDWGWEEKLFF. CDR3 nucleotides: TGTGCCACCAGCAGAGATTGGGGTTGGGAAGAAAAACTGTTTTTT.